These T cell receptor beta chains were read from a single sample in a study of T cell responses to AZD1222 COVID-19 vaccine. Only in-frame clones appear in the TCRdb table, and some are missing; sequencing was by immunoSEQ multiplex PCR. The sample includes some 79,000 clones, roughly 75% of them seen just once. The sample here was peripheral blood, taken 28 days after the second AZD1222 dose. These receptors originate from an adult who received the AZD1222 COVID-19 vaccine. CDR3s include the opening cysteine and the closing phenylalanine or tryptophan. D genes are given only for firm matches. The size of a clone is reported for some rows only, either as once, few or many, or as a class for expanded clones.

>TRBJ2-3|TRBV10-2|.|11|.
CASSVGDTQYF
TGCGCCAGCAGTGTTGGAGATACGCAGTATTTT
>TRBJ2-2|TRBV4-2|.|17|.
CASSLTSYQTNTGELFF
TGTGCCAGCAGCCTAACATCGTACCAAACGAACACCGGGGAGCTGTTTTTT
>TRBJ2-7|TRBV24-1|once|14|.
CATSGGPSFYEQYF
TGTGCCACCAGCGGAGGACCGAGTTTCTACGAGCAGTACTTC
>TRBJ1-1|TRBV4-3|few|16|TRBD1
CASSQATGGLYPEAFF
TGCGCCAGCAGCCAAGCAACAGGGGGTCTTTATCCTGAAGCTTTCTTT
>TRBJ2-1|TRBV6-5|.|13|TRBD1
CAGDRDGYNEQFF
TGTGCCGGAGACAGGGACGGGTACAATGAGCAGTTCTTC
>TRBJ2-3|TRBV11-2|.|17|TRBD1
CASSHPRDRGAEDTQYF
TGTGCCAGCAGCCACCCCCGGGACAGGGGCGCAGAAGATACGCAGTATTTT
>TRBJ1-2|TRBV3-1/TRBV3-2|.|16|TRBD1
CASSQDDLGTVYGYTF
TGTGCCAGCAGCCAAGACGACCTCGGGACAGTCTATGGCTACACCTTC
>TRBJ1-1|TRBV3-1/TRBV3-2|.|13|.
CASSRAEDTEAFF
TGTGCCAGCAGCCGGGCGGAGGACACTGAAGCTTTCTTT
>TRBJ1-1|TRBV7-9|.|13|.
CASSLGENTEAFF
TGTGCCAGCAGCTTAGGGGAGAACACTGAAGCTTTCTTT
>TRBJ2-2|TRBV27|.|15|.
CASTQSTLRSGELFF
TGTGCCAGCACCCAATCAACCTTACGGTCCGGGGAGCTGTTTTTT
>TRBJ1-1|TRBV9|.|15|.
CASSVEVEANTEAFF
TGTGCCAGCAGCGTAGAGGTGGAGGCAAACACTGAAGCTTTCTTT
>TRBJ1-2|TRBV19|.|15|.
CASSDQVGHFYGYTF
TGTGCCAGTAGTGATCAGGTCGGGCACTTCTATGGCTACACCTTC
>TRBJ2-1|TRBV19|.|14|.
CASNPGPLRGEQFF
TGTGCCAGTAATCCGGGCCCCCTGAGGGGTGAGCAGTTCTTC
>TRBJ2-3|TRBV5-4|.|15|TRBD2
CASRFSGGSTDTQYF
TGTGCCAGCAGATTTAGCGGGGGGAGCACAGATACGCAGTATTTT
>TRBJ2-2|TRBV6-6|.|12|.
CASRKQAGELFF
TGTGCCAGCAGAAAACAAGCCGGGGAGCTGTTTTTT
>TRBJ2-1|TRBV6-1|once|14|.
CASSDLTIYNEQFF
TGTGCCAGCAGTGACCTGACTATCTACAATGAGCAGTTCTTC
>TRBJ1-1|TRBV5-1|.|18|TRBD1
CASSSSGTGGTWNTEAFF
TGCGCCAGCAGCTCGTCCGGGACAGGAGGGACGTGGAACACTGAAGCTTTCTTT
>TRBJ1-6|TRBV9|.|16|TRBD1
CASSAGTASYNSPLHF
TGTGCCAGCAGCGCGGGGACAGCCTCCTATAATTCACCCCTCCACTTT
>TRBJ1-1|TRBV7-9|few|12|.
CASSPPLTEAFF
TGTGCCAGCAGCCCCCCACTGACTGAAGCTTTCTTT
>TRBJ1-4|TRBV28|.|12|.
CASRGRNEKLFF
TGTGCCAGCAGGGGTAGAAATGAAAAACTGTTTTTT
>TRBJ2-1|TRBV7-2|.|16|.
CASSRHGDNSYNEQFF
TGTGCCAGCAGCCGCCACGGGGACAACTCTTACAATGAGCAGTTCTTC
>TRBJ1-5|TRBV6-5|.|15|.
CASRAELDRFQPQHF
TGTGCCAGCAGAGCGGAACTAGACAGGTTTCAGCCCCAGCATTTT
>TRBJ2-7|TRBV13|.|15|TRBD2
CASSLGLADSYEQYF
TGTGCCAGCAGCTTAGGGCTAGCGGACTCCTACGAGCAGTACTTC
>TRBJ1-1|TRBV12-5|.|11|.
CASGLETEAFF
TGTGCTAGTGGTCTAGAGACTGAAGCTTTCTTT
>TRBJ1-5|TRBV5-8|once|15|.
CASSLGSLINQPQHF
TGTGCCAGCAGCTTGGGGAGCCTAATCAATCAGCCCCAGCATTTT
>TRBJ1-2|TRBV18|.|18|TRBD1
CASSPRGKTGETNYGYTF
TGTGCCAGCTCACCACGGGGGAAGACAGGGGAAACTAACTATGGCTACACCTTC
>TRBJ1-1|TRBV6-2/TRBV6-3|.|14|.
CASSLVKASGEAFF
TGTGCCAGCAGTTTGGTTAAGGCGAGCGGTGAAGCTTTCTTT
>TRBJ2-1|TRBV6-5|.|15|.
CASSHGLFSGNEQFF
TGTGCCAGCAGCCACGGACTGTTCTCGGGGAATGAGCAGTTCTTC
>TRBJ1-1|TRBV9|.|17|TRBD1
CASSGGQGSGRNTEAFF
TGTGCCAGCAGCGGCGGACAGGGGTCAGGAAGGAACACTGAAGCTTTCTTT
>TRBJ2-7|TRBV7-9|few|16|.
CASSGDPGWGPRKQYF
TGTGCCAGCAGCGGAGACCCCGGGTGGGGCCCGAGGAAGCAGTACTTC
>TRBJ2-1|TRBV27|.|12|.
CASSPGRDGQFF
TGTGCCAGCTCCCCCGGACGGGATGGGCAGTTCTTC
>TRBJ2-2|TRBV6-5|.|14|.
CASSYSEESGELFF
TGTGCCAGCAGTTACTCCGAGGAGTCCGGGGAGCTGTTTTTT
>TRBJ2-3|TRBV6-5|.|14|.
CASRVGLSTDTQYF
TGTGCCAGCAGGGTCGGTCTTAGCACAGATACGCAGTATTTT
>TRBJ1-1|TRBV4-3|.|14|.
CASSQSGLNTEAFF
TGCGCCAGCAGCCAGTCAGGCCTGAACACTGAAGCTTTCTTT
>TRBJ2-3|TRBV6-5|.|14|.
CASGRAASTDTQYF
TGTGCCAGCGGAAGGGCAGCAAGCACAGATACGCAGTATTTT
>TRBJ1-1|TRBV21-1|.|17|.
CASSKDRVGSISAEAFF
TGTGCCAGCAGCAAAGATAGAGTGGGGTCGATTAGCGCTGAAGCTTTCTTT
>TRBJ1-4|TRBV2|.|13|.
CASGGYVDEKLFF
TGTGCCAGCGGGGGCTACGTTGATGAAAAACTGTTTTTT
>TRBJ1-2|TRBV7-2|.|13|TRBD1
CASSLTGAAGYTF
TGTGCCAGCAGCTTAACAGGGGCCGCTGGCTACACCTTC
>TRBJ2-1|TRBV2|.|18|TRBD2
CASSVPASGGADHNEQFF
TGTGCCAGCAGTGTACCAGCGAGCGGGGGGGCGGATCACAATGAGCAGTTCTTC
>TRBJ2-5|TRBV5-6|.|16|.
CASSFRAGLRQETQYF
TGTGCCAGCAGCTTCAGGGCGGGGCTCCGCCAAGAGACCCAGTACTTC
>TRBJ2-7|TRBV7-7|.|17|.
CASSLNFWDQSSYEQYF
TGTGCCAGCAGCTTAAATTTTTGGGACCAGAGCTCCTACGAGCAGTACTTC